This entry lists 30 T cell receptor beta chains sequenced from one sample in a study of blood T cell repertoires in COVID-19. Produced via immunoSEQ multiplex PCR; TCRdb's table is partial and in-frame only. The table records some 76,000 clones, roughly 87% of them present only once. The sample was peripheral blood. All receptors come from a woman between 18 and 29 years old with acute or convalescent COVID-19.

The genes are TRBV9 and TRBJ2-3, with TRBD2 matching over 7 bases. This CDR3 is 15 amino acids long. V lost 0 bases and J lost 1; bases outside the gene matches: 2. Looked up from germline, CDR1 is SGDLS and CDR2 is YYNGEE. The CDR3 DNA sequence: TGTGCCAGCAGCGTAGGGGGGGGAGGCACAGATACGCAGTATTTT. It codes for CASSVGGGGTDTQYF. Complete variable domain (other parts from reference TRBV9 and TRBJ2-3): DSGVTQTPKHLITATGQRVTLRCSPRSGDLSVYWYQQSLDQGLQFLIQYYNGEERAKGNILERFSAQQFPDLHSELNLSSLELGDSALYFCASSVGGGGTDTQYFGPGTRLTVL.

This sequence joins TRBV5-1 and TRBJ2-7; 9 nucleotides match TRBD2. The trim removed 3 bases at V and 0 bases at J, leaving 4 bases unmatched. The CDR3 is 15 residues long. Germline CDR1 SGHRS, CDR2 YFSETQ. The CDR3 nucleotides read TGCGCCAGCAGCTCGCTAGCGGGGAGCTCCTACGAGCAGTACTTC. Protein: CASSSLAGSSYEQYF.

The chain joins TRBV15 to TRBJ1-6; perhaps TRBD1 as D (6 bases). The CDR3 is 16 residues long. V lost 2 bases and J 6 bases, leaving 14 bases between the germline ends. Germline values: CDR1 LNHNV, CDR2 YYDKDF (reference sequence). This CDR3 is CATSRTRDIFNSPLHF. As DNA, the CDR3 is TGTGCCACCAGCAGAACCCGGGACATCTTTAATTCACCCCTCCACTTT.

The rearrangement uses TRBV7-9 and TRBJ2-2; TRBD1 is a possible D gene (6 bases). The CDR3 has 15 amino acids. V shed 4 bases and J shed 7 bases, with 16 bases lying between them. The germline CDR1 and CDR2 sequences are SEHNR and FQNEAQ (reference sequence). The CDR3 DNA reads as TGTGCCAGCAGCTCCCGACCACAGGGTATCGGGGAGCTGTTTTTT. This translates into CASSSRPQGIGELFF.

The chain employs TRBV30 and TRBJ2-1; 16 positions match TRBD2. CDR1 is GTSNPN, CDR2 SVGIG, per germline (reference sequence). This CDR3 has 17 residues. Trimming cost V 2 bases and J 7 bases; bases outside gene matches: 8. The CDR3 is CAWSPGTSGGARNEQFF. The CDR3 DNA follows: TGTGCCTGGAGTCCAGGGACTAGCGGGGGGGCGAGGAATGAGCAGTTCTTC.

This clone has only one observation. The chain joins TRBV18 to TRBJ2-1; 7 bases match TRBD1. With 3 bases clipped from V and 7 bases from J, the junction kept 9 bases outside the gene matches. The CDR3 has 15 amino acids. CDR1 KGHSH and CDR2 LQKENI come from the germline V gene. CDR3 in DNA: TGTGCCAGCTCACCGGGACAGCGCCCCGAGAATGAGCAGTTCTTC. It translates to CASSPGQRPENEQFF.

The rearrangement joins TRBV6-5 to TRBJ1-1, with 7 bases lining up with TRBD1. The ends lost 4 bases at V and 1 base at J; junction bases unmatched: 6. Germline V CDR1 and CDR2: MNHEY, SVGAGI. CDR3 length: 15 amino acids. In nucleotides, the CDR3 is TGTGCCAGCAGTTCCCCCGGGACAGAGAACACTGAAGCTTTCTTT. This codes for CASSSPGTENTEAFF.

The chain couples TRBV19 to TRBJ1-5, with D hard to call. In germline, CDR1 is LNHDA, CDR2 SQIVND (reference sequence). V was clipped by 5 bases and J by 2 bases, with 16 bases between them. The length of the CDR3 is 16 residues. CDR3 loop: CASSELPGSGNQPQHF. Here the CDR3 DNA reads TGTGCCAGTAGTGAATTGCCGGGGAGCGGCAATCAGCCCCAGCATTTT. The variable domain in full, with the rest retrieved from reference TRBV19 and TRBJ1-5, is DGGITQSPKYLFRKEGQNVTLSCEQNLNHDAMYWYRQDPGQGLRLIYYSQIVNDFQKGDIAEGYSVSREKKESFPLTVTSAQKNPTAFYLCASSELPGSGNQPQHFGDGTRLSIL.

The V call is TRBV6-2 or TRBV6-3, the J call TRBJ2-3, with unresolved D. V gave up 6 bases and J gave up 3 bases, with 10 bases separating them. The CDR3 length is 13 residues. The germline gives CDR1 MNHEY, CDR2 SVGEGT. CDR3 bases: TGTGCCAGCAGCCCAGCGCTTACAGATACGCAGTATTTT. It encodes CASSPALTDTQYF.

The genes are TRBV6-6 and TRBJ1-3, with 7 bases aligning to TRBD1. The CDR3 is 15 residues long. V lost 2 bases, J lost 2 bases, and 3 bases stayed unmatched. Germline-derived CDR1 and CDR2 are MNHNY and SVGAGI (reference sequence). The CDR3 DNA is TGTGCCAGCAGTTACGGACAGGACACTGGAAACACCATATATTTT. Translation: CASSYGQDTGNTIYF.

This chain uses TRBV30 with TRBJ2-7; D call uncertain. The CDR3 runs to 13 residues. Trimming took 0 bases from V and 1 from J, leaving 7 bases between them. Germline V lookup: CDR1 GTSNPN, CDR2 SVGIG (reference sequence). CDR3 protein: CAWSVSHSYEQYF. CDR3 nucleotide sequence: TGTGCCTGGAGTGTTTCACATTCCTACGAGCAGTACTTC.

The chain has TRBV25-1 and TRBJ2-3; D is perhaps TRBD2 (5 bases). This CDR3 is 16 amino acids long. CDR1 is MGHDK and CDR2 is SYGVNS in the germline V gene. Trimming left V 4 bases short and J 0 bases short, with 14 bases between. As DNA, the CDR3 is TGTGCCAGCAGTGGTCAAGCGGAGACTAGCACAGATACGCAGTATTTT. Its protein product is CASSGQAETSTDTQYF.

The chain has TRBV3-1 (or the pseudogene TRBV3-2) and TRBJ2-3; tentatively, D is TRBD2 (5 bases). V was trimmed by 4 bases and J by 2 bases, leaving 13 bases between them. Germline assignment: CDR1 LGHDT and CDR2 YNNKEL (reference sequence). The CDR3 has 15 amino acids. The CDR3 DNA reads TGTGCCAGCAGCCCTACCATGACTACCACAGATACGCAGTATTTT. Encoded protein: CASSPTMTTTDTQYF.

The CDR3 is CSVVRDPGTEAFF. CDR3 DNA: TGCAGCGTTGTGAGGGATCCGGGGACTGAAGCTTTCTTT. This chain joins TRBV29-1 and TRBJ1-1; D ambiguous. Germline lookup yields CDR1 SQVTM and CDR2 ANQGSEA. V was clipped by 4 bases and J by 5 bases, with 14 bases between them. There are 13 residues in the CDR3.

The table lists this clone with a count of one. The rearrangement uses TRBV7-2 and TRBJ2-1, with 14 bases fitting TRBD2. CDR3 size: 16 residues. Germline loops: CDR1 SGHTA, CDR2 FQGNSA. The V segment lost 6 bases and the J segment 7 bases; nucleotides outside the gene matches: 8. In DNA, the CDR3 is TGTGCCAGCAGTACTGGCGGACTAGCGGGAGGTAATGAGCAGTTCTTC. Translated: CASSTGGLAGGNEQFF.

The rearrangement joins TRBV4-1 to TRBJ2-3; 8 bases fit TRBD1. Germline assignment: CDR1 MGHRA and CDR2 YSYEKL. The CDR3 consists of 15 residues. V gave up 4 bases and J gave up 2 bases; unmatched junction bases: 5. The CDR3 nucleotides read TGCGCCAGCAGCCTGGGACAGGACAACACAGATACGCAGTATTTT. Translating it yields CASSLGQDNTDTQYF.

The chain links TRBV4-3 to TRBJ2-2, with D possibly being TRBD2 (6 bases). Deletions cut 4 bases from V and 8 bases from J, with 14 bases between. The CDR3 has 14 residues. In germline, CDR1 is LGHNA, CDR2 YSLEER. The CDR3: CASSRRPAGGELFF. CDR3 nucleotide sequence: TGCGCCAGCAGCCGCCGACCCGCGGGGGGGGAGCTGTTTTTT.

This sequence joins TRBV10-3 and TRBJ1-2, with 8 bases fitting TRBD1. CDR1 is ENHRY and CDR2 is SYGVKD in the germline V gene. Losses at the gene ends were 3 bases for V and 2 bases for J; bases not matched to a gene: 5. CDR3 length: 15 residues. The CDR3 region is CAISEGQGRNYGYTF. The DNA for the CDR3 is TGTGCCATCAGTGAAGGACAGGGAAGAAACTATGGCTACACCTTC.

The chain is built from TRBV6-2 or TRBV6-3 and TRBJ2-1; 7 bases map to TRBD2. The junction had 4 bases not matched to a gene; V was cut back by 0 bases and J by 5 bases. Germline CDR1 and CDR2: MNHEY and SVGEGT. The length of the CDR3 is 15 residues. CDR3 nucleotides: TGTGCCAGCAGTTACTCGGGGGAGGGGCACAATGAGCAGTTCTTC. This encodes CASSYSGEGHNEQFF.

The CDR3 region has the DNA TGTGCCAGCAGCCAGGTTACTAGCGGGGTACATGAGCAGTTCTTC. It yields the protein CASSQVTSGVHEQFF. This rearrangement joins TRBV3-1 (or the pseudogene TRBV3-2) to TRBJ2-1, with TRBD2 matching over 10 bases. This CDR3 is 15 amino acids long. Looked up from germline, CDR1 is LGHDT and CDR2 is YNNKEL (reference sequence). The V gene end was trimmed by 3 bases and the J gene end by 8 bases; junction bases not matched to a gene: 7.

The table lists this clone with a count of one. The V gene is TRBV5-1, the J gene TRBJ2-5; no clear D gene. Germline CDR1 reads SGHRS; CDR2 reads YFSETQ. The CDR3 is made up of 12 amino acids. Trimming removed 4 bases at V and 0 bases at J, with 4 bases between. CDR3 coding DNA: TGCGCCAGCAGCCAGTACCAAGAGACCCAGTACTTC. Residues: CASSQYQETQYF.

This chain connects TRBV6-6 to TRBJ1-1; 8 bases fit TRBD1. V was pared by 11 bases and J by 0 bases, with 14 bases of the junction left unmatched. The CDR3 runs to 16 residues. The germline V gene has CDR1 MNHNY and CDR2 SVGAGI (reference sequence). CDR3 nucleotides: TGTGCCGCGGAACCCGGGACAGGTTACATGAACACTGAAGCTTTCTTT. This encodes CAAEPGTGYMNTEAFF.

V and J are TRBV27 and TRBJ2-7, with TRBD2 matching over 9 bases. V lost 5 bases to trimming and J lost 0 bases; unmatched junction nucleotides: 5. This CDR3 comprises 15 residues. Germline V gene data show CDR1 as MNHEY and CDR2 as SMNVEV (reference sequence). Here the CDR3 DNA reads TGTGCCAGCAGTCTCTCTAGCGGGACCTCCTACGAGCAGTACTTC. Its protein product is CASSLSSGTSYEQYF.

A single count supports this clone. The V and J genes are TRBV19 and TRBJ1-5; unclear D gene. Germline values: CDR1 LNHDA, CDR2 SQIVND (reference sequence). The CDR3 is 12 amino acids. The ends were cut back, 5 bases at V and 10 bases at J, with 12 bases in the middle. The CDR3 bases are TGTGCCAGTAGTGTCGGGAATACCCCCCAGCATTTT. Translated: CASSVGNTPQHF.

The chain employs TRBV19 and TRBJ1-1, with D possibly matching TRBD1 (6 bases). With 7 bases removed from V and 0 bases from J, the gap between germline ends came to 9 bases. Germline V gene lookup returns CDR1 LNHDA and CDR2 SQIVND (reference sequence). The CDR3 loop spans 13 amino acids. CDR3 region: CASTDRLNTEAFF. In DNA form, the CDR3 reads TGTGCCAGTACAGACAGGCTGAACACTGAAGCTTTCTTT.

V gene TRBV3-1 (or the pseudogene TRBV3-2) combines with J gene TRBJ2-7; D ambiguous. CDR1 and CDR2 (germline): LGHDT, YNNKEL (reference sequence). The CDR3 length is 12 residues. V dropped 3 bases and J dropped 4 bases, with 7 bases sitting between them. CDR3 protein: CASSQGRYEQYF. Here the CDR3 DNA reads TGTGCCAGCAGCCAGGGCAGATACGAGCAGTACTTC.

The gene calls are TRBV29-1 and TRBJ1-2; D might be TRBD1 (5 bases). V was clipped by 7 bases and J by 3 bases, with 12 bases between them. Germline V gene sequence: CDR1 SQVTM, CDR2 ANQGSEA. There are 12 residues in the CDR3. The CDR3 spells CSDPGLDYGYTF. Written as DNA, the CDR3 is TGCAGCGACCCAGGGTTAGACTATGGCTACACCTTC.

This clone has just one count. This rearrangement joins TRBV6-1 to TRBJ2-3, with D possibly matching TRBD1 (6 bases). CDR1 MNHNS and CDR2 SASEGT come from the germline V gene. V gave up 3 bases and J gave up 4 bases, with 17 bases separating them. This CDR3 has 16 amino acids. This CDR3 is CASSDKQGSGADTQYF. For the CDR3, the DNA is TGTGCCAGCAGTGATAAACAGGGATCTGGCGCAGATACGCAGTATTTT.

The chain couples TRBV7-9 to TRBJ2-3; the D is unclear. There are 18 residues in the CDR3. V gave up 5 bases and J gave up 0 bases, with 21 bases separating them. Per germline, CDR1 SEHNR and CDR2 FQNEAQ (reference sequence). CDR3 in amino acids: CASSPTSLVSTSTDTQYF. In DNA, the CDR3 is TGTGCCAGCAGCCCGACGTCTCTAGTCAGTACGAGCACAGATACGCAGTATTTT.

This chain links TRBV11-2 with TRBJ2-7, with D unresolved. The CDR3 length is 16 residues. Germline V gives CDR1 SGHAT, CDR2 FQNNGV. V was shortened by 5 bases and J by 2 bases, with 19 bases between the two germline ends. The CDR3 spells CASSEEVGFTTYEQYF. CDR3 DNA sequence: TGTGCCAGCAGCGAAGAGGTGGGTTTTACCACCTACGAGCAGTACTTC.